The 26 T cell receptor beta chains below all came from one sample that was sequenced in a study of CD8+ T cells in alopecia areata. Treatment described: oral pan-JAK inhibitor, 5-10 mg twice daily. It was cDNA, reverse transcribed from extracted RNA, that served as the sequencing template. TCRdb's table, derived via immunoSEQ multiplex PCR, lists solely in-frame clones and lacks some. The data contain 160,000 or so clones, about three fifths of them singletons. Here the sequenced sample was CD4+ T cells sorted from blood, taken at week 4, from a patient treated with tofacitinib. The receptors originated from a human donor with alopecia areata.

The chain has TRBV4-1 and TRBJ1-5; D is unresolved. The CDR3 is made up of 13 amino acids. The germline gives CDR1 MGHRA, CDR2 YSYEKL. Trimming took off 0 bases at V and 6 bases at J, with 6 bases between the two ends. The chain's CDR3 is CASSQDWGQPQHF. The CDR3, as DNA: TGCGCCAGCAGCCAAGACTGGGGTCAGCCCCAGCATTTT.

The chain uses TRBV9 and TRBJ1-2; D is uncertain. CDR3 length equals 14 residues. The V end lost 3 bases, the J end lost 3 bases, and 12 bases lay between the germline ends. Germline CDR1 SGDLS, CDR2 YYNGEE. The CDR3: CASSGLGRDYGYTF. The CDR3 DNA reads TGTGCCAGCAGCGGACTCGGACGGGACTATGGCTACACCTTC. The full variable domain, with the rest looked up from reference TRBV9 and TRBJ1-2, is DSGVTQTPKHLITATGQRVTLRCSPRSGDLSVYWYQQSLDQGLQFLIQYYNGEERAKGNILERFSAQQFPDLHSELNLSSLELGDSALYFCASSGLGRDYGYTFGSGTRLTVV.

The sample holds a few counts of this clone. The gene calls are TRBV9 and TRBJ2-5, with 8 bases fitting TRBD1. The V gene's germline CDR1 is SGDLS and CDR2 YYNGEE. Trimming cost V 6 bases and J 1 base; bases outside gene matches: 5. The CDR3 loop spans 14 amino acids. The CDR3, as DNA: TGTGCCAGCACCCAAGGACAGGGCCAAGAGACCCAGTACTTC. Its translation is CASTQGQGQETQYF.

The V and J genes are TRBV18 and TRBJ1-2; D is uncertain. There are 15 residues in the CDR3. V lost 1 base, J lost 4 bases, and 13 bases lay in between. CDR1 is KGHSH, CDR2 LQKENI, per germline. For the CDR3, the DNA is TGTGCCAGCTCACCACGTGACGGAACCTCCTATGGCTACACCTTC. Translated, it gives CASSPRDGTSYGYTF.

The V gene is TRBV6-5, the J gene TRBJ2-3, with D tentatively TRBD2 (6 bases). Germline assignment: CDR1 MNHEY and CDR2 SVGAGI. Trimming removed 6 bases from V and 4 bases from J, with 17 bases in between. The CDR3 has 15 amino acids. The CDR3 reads CASSLRRLVSDTQYF. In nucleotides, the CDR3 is TGTGCCAGCAGCCTCCGTAGACTAGTCTCAGATACGCAGTATTTT.

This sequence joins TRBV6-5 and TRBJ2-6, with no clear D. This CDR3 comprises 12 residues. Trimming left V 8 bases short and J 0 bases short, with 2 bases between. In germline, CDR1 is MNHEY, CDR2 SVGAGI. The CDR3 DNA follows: TGTGCCAGCGCCTCTGGGGCCAACGTCCTGACTTTC. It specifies CASASGANVLTF.

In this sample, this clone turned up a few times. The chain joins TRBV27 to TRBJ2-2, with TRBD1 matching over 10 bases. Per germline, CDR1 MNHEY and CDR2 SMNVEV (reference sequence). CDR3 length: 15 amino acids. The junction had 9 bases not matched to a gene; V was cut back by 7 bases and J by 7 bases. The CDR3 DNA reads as TGTGCCAGCAAAAGACAGGGGGCGCTGGACGGGGAGCTGTTTTTT. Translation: CASKRQGALDGELFF.

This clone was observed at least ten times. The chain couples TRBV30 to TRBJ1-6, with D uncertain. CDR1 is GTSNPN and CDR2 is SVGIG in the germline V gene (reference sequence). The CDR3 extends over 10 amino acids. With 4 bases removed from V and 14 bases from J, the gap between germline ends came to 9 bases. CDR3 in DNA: TGTGCCTGGAAAAGAACTACCCTCCACTTT. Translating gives CAWKRTTLHF.

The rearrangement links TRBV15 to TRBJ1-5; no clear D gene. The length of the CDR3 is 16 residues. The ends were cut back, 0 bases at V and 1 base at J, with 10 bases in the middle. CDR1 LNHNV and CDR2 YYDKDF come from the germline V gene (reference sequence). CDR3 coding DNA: TGTGCCACCAGCAGAGATAGGGCGAAGAGCAATCAGCCCCAGCATTTT. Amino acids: CATSRDRAKSNQPQHF.

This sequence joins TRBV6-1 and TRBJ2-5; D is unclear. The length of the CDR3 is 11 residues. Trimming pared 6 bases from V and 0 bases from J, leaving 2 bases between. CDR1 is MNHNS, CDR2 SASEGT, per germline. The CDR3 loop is CASRHQETQYF. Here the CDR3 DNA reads TGTGCCAGCAGGCACCAAGAGACCCAGTACTTC.

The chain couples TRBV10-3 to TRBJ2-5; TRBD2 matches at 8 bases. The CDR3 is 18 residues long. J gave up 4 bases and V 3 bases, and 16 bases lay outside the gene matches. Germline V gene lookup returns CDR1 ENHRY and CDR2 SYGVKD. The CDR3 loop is CAISESRAGGARRETQYF. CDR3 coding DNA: TGTGCCATCAGTGAAAGTCGGGCCGGGGGGGCTCGGCGAGAGACCCAGTACTTC.

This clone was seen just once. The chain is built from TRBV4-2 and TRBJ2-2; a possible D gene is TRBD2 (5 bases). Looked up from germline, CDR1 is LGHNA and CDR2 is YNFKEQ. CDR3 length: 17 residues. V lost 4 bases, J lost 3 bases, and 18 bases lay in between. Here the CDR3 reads CASSPLGTGWDTGELFF. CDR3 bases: TGTGCCAGCAGCCCCCTTGGTACGGGATGGGACACCGGGGAGCTGTTTTTT.

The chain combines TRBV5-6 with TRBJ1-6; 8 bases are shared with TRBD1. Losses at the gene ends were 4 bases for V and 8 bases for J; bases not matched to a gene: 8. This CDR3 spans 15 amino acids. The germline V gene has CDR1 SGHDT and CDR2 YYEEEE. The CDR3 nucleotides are TGTGCCAGCAGCCACAGGACAGGGCGATATTCACCCCTCCACTTT. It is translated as CASSHRTGRYSPLHF.

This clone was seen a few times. The CDR3 sequence is CASTIGVSSGNTIYF. As DNA, the CDR3 is TGTGCCAGCACCATTGGGGTGAGCTCTGGAAACACCATATATTTT. V gene TRBV11-2 combines with J gene TRBJ1-3; D is undetermined. The V gene's germline CDR1 is SGHAT and CDR2 FQNNGV. This CDR3 spans 15 amino acids. V dropped 7 bases and J dropped 0 bases, with 13 bases sitting between them.

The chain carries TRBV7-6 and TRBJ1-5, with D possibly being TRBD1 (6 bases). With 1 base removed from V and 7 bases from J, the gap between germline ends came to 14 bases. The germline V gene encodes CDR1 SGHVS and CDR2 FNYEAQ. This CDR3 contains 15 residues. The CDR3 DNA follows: TGTGCCAGCAGCTTAGAAGGGGCAGGGGACCAGCCCCAGCATTTT. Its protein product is CASSLEGAGDQPQHF.

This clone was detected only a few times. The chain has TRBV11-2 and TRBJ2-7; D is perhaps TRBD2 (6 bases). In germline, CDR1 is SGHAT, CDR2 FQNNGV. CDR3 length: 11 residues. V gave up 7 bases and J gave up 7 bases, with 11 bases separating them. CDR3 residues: CASTAGREQYF. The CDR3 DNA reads TGTGCCAGCACCGCGGGGCGGGAGCAGTACTTC.

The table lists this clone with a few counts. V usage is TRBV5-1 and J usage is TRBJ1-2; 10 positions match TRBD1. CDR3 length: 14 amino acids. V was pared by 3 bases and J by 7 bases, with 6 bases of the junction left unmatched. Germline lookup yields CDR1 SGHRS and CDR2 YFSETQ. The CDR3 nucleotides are TGCGCCAGCAGCTCGGGACAGGGGATCTTTGGCTACACCTTC. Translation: CASSSGQGIFGYTF. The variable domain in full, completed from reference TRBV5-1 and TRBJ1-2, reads KAGVTQTPRYLIKTRGQQVTLSCSPISGHRSVSWYQQTPGQGLQFLFEYFSETQRNKGNFPGRFSGRQFSNSRSEMNVSTLELGDSALYLCASSSGQGIFGYTFGSGTRLTVV.

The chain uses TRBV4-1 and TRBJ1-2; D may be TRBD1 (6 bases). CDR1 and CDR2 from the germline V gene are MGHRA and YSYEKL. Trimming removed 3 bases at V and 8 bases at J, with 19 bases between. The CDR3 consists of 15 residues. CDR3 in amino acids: CASSQGAGLANGYTF. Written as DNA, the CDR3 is TGCGCCAGCAGCCAGGGGGCGGGGCTTGCAAACGGCTACACCTTC.

The CDR3 loop is CASSFQETQYF. The CDR3 region has the DNA TGTGCCAGCAGTTTCCAAGAGACCCAGTACTTC. This chain joins TRBV2 and TRBJ2-5; no clear D. Per the germline V gene, CDR1 is SNHLY and CDR2 is FYNNEI. V was shortened by 5 bases and J by 1 base, with 2 bases between the two germline ends. CDR3 length: 11 amino acids.

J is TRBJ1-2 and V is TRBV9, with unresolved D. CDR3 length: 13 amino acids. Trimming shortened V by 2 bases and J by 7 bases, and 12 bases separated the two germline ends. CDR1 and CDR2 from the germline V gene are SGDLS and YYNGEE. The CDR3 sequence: CASSVGGIVGYTF. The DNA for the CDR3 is TGTGCCAGCAGCGTGGGCGGGATTGTTGGCTACACCTTC.

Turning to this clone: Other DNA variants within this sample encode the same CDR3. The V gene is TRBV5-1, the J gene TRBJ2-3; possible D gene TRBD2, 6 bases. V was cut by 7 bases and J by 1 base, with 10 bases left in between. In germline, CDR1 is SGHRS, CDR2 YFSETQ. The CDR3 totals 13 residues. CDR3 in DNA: TGCGCCAGCTCCGGGGAGGGCACAGATACGCAGTATTTT. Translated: CASSGEGTDTQYF.

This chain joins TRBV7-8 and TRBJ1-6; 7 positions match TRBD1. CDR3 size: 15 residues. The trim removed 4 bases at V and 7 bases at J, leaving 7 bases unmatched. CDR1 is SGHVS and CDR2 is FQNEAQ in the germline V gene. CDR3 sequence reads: CASSSPQGLNSPLHF. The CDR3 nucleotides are TGTGCCAGCAGCTCGCCACAGGGGCTAAATTCACCCCTCCACTTT. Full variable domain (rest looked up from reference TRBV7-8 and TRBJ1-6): GAGVSQSPRYKVAKRGQDVALRCDPISGHVSLFWYQQALGQGPEFLTYFQNEAQLDKSGLPSDRFFAERPEGSVSTLKIQRTQQEDSAVYLCASSSPQGLNSPLHFGNGTRLTVT.

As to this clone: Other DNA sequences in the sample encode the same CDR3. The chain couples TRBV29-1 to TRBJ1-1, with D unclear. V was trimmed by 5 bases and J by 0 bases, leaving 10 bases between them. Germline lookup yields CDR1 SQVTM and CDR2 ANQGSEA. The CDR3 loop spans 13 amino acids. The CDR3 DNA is TGCAGCGTTAGAGGGCAGTTGAACACTGAAGCTTTCTTT. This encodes CSVRGQLNTEAFF.

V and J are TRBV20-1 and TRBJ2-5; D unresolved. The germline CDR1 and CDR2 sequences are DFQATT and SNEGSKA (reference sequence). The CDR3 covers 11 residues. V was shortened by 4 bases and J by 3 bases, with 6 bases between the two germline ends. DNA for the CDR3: TGCAGTGCTATAACCAAAGAGACCCAGTACTTC. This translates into CSAITKETQYF.

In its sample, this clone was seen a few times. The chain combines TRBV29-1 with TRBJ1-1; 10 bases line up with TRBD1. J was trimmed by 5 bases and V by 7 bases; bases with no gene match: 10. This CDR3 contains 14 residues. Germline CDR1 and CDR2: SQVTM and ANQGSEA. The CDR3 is CSGVGDRGGTEAFF. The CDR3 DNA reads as TGCAGCGGCGTCGGGGACAGGGGAGGTACTGAAGCTTTCTTT.

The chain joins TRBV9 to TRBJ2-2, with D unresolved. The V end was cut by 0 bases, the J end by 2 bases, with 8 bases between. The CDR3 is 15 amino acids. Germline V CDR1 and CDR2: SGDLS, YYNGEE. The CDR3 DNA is TGTGCCAGCAGCGTAGTCTTGGGCAACACCGGGGAGCTGTTTTTT. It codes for CASSVVLGNTGELFF.